A selection of T cell receptor beta chains follows, all from one sample in a study of response to subunit inactivated influenza vaccine. TCRdb ran MiXCR on the RT-PCR reads and lists one entry per CDR3 protein. Of about 240,000 distinct CDR3 sequences in the sample, 9% to 15% were seen once. Sequenced material: non-naive T cells sorted from PBMCs, taken 14 days before vaccination. The receptor set was obtained from a man aged 50 to 59 who received an inactivated influenza vaccine. CDR3s include the opening cysteine and the closing phenylalanine or tryptophan. The order of the fields is D gene, J gene, V gene, CDR3 protein. The D gene is left open where the match is weak.

d_call: .; j_call: TRBJ2-7; v_call: TRBV12-3/TRBV12-4; cdr3_aa: CASSLGSGPKYF
d_call: .; j_call: TRBJ2-1; v_call: TRBV4-1; cdr3_aa: CASSQVFSGSSYNEQFF
d_call: TRBD2; j_call: TRBJ2-5; v_call: TRBV7-8; cdr3_aa: CASSLTLAGGPQETQYF
d_call: .; j_call: TRBJ2-7; v_call: TRBV6-2/TRBV6-3; cdr3_aa: CASSYLGTATEQYF
d_call: .; j_call: TRBJ2-4; v_call: TRBV3-1; cdr3_aa: CASTLGRGAQNIQYF
d_call: TRBD1; j_call: TRBJ1-1; v_call: TRBV4-3; cdr3_aa: CASSQDRQGGTEAFF
d_call: .; j_call: TRBJ1-2; v_call: TRBV28; cdr3_aa: CASRAGPRLYGYTF
d_call: TRBD1; j_call: TRBJ2-1; v_call: TRBV10-3; cdr3_aa: CAISESFARTGNEQFF
d_call: .; j_call: TRBJ1-1; v_call: TRBV27; cdr3_aa: CASSLEGDTEAFF
d_call: TRBD1; j_call: TRBJ1-2; v_call: TRBV4-2; cdr3_aa: CASSQVIKDRGPDGYTF
d_call: .; j_call: TRBJ2-1; v_call: TRBV5-1; cdr3_aa: CASSLVGLATGGVNYNEQFF
d_call: TRBD1; j_call: TRBJ1-4; v_call: TRBV4-2; cdr3_aa: CASSQIGQGSSQNEKLFF
d_call: TRBD1; j_call: TRBJ2-3; v_call: TRBV4-1; cdr3_aa: CASSEDGIQGPTDTQYF
d_call: .; j_call: TRBJ2-1; v_call: TRBV11-3; cdr3_aa: CASSFGGTYNEQFF
d_call: .; j_call: TRBJ2-2; v_call: TRBV20-1; cdr3_aa: CSARDRRRGNTGELFF
d_call: .; j_call: TRBJ1-1; v_call: TRBV7-9; cdr3_aa: CASRLKGGNTEAFF
d_call: .; j_call: TRBJ1-2; v_call: TRBV5-4; cdr3_aa: CASSPLGATNYGYTF
d_call: TRBD1; j_call: TRBJ2-3; v_call: TRBV2; cdr3_aa: CASSGGTGDTQYF
d_call: .; j_call: TRBJ1-1; v_call: TRBV7-2; cdr3_aa: CASSLVNPEAFF
d_call: .; j_call: TRBJ1-2; v_call: TRBV10-3; cdr3_aa: CAISENVEYGYTF
d_call: .; j_call: TRBJ2-5; v_call: TRBV5-1; cdr3_aa: CASSLANYMETQYF